The 5 T cell receptor beta chains below all came from one sample that was sequenced in a study of shared clonotypes between healthy human individuals. The protocol was immunoSEQ multiplex PCR, while the TCRdb copy is restricted to in-frame clones and leaves out a portion. The sample records 2 million to 2.5 million clones, around 95% being singletons. Sequencing input: naive CD4+ T cells sorted from blood. Indicated subset: CD45RA+ positively selected. The receptors stem from a man between 18 and 35 years old in good health.

This chain links TRBV30 with TRBJ1-2; D may be TRBD1 (6 bases). Trimming removed 1 base from V and 2 bases from J, with 11 bases in between. Germline CDR1 reads GTSNPN; CDR2 reads SVGIG (reference sequence). CDR3 length equals 14 residues. The CDR3 coding sequence is TGTGCCTGGAGTGCAATGGGACACAACTATGGCTACACCTTC. Translation gives CAWSAMGHNYGYTF.

The chain uses TRBV30 and TRBJ1-6; 7 nucleotides match TRBD1. The CDR3 spans 12 residues. Trimming at V came to 6 bases and at J to 5 bases, leaving 1 base not matched to a gene. CDR1 and CDR2 from the germline V gene are GTSNPN and SVGIG (reference sequence). CDR3 amino acids: CACDRDNSPLHF. In DNA form, the CDR3 reads TGTGCCTGCGACAGGGATAATTCACCCCTCCACTTT.

This clone has only one observation. This chain joins TRBV27 and TRBJ1-6; 8 positions agree with TRBD1. CDR1 is MNHEY and CDR2 is SMNVEV in the germline V gene (reference sequence). The CDR3 contains 14 residues. The V segment lost 6 bases and the J segment 10 bases; nucleotides outside the gene matches: 8. The CDR3 loop is CASSGTGVMSPLHF. The CDR3 bases are TGTGCCAGCAGCGGGACAGGTGTAATGTCACCCCTCCACTTT.

The chain has TRBV18 and TRBJ2-7; 10 bases agree with TRBD2. V shed 5 bases, J shed 6 bases, and the junction held 10 bases outside the gene matches. Germline values: CDR1 KGHSH, CDR2 LQKENI. This CDR3 is 15 amino acids long. The CDR3: CASSGFLAGVGEQYF. The CDR3 nucleotides are TGTGCCAGCTCAGGGTTTCTAGCGGGAGTTGGCGAGCAGTACTTC.

A note on this clone: This CDR3 is also generated by other DNA sequences in the sample. The gene calls are TRBV10-3 and TRBJ2-7, with 8 bases lining up with TRBD2. Unmatched junction bases numbered 5, after V lost 3 bases and J lost 4 bases. The CDR3 is made up of 14 amino acids. Germline assignment: CDR1 ENHRY and CDR2 SYGVKD. CDR3 sequence reads: CAISETSGGYEQYF. The CDR3 bases are TGTGCCATCAGTGAAACTAGCGGAGGGTACGAGCAGTACTTC.